Below are 20 T cell receptor beta chains sequenced from a single sample in a study of T cell changes during pregnancy in multiple sclerosis. Sequenced by immunoSEQ multiplex PCR; TCRdb stores in-frame clones only, minus some. Of about 110,000 clones detected, around 93% appear once; the ten largest clones hold 0.78%. The sample in question was peripheral blood, obtained in the third trimester of pregnancy. These receptors were obtained from a female donor in good health, enrolled as a control in a pregnancy study.

The rearrangement links TRBV30 to TRBJ1-2, with 8 positions matching TRBD1. CDR1 GTSNPN and CDR2 SVGIG come from the germline V gene (reference sequence). Trimming at V came to 5 bases and at J to 4 bases, leaving 9 bases not matched to a gene. CDR3 length equals 14 residues. CDR3 coding DNA: TGTGCCTGGGGGACCCTAGACAGGGGCTATGGCTACACCTTC. Amino acid sequence: CAWGTLDRGYGYTF.

This clone was counted once. The rearrangement joins TRBV11-2 to TRBJ1-2; the D is unclear. The CDR3 contains 13 residues. Germline V gives CDR1 SGHAT, CDR2 FQNNGV. The V end was cut by 1 base, the J end by 4 bases, with 7 bases between. The CDR3 reads CASSLARGYGYTF. The CDR3 bases are TGTGCCAGCAGCTTAGCCCGGGGCTATGGCTACACCTTC.

V and J are TRBV7-2 and TRBJ2-1; the match to TRBD2 covers 13 bases. This CDR3 comprises 19 residues. Losses at the gene ends were 1 base for V and 2 bases for J; bases not matched to a gene: 8. CDR1 SGHTA and CDR2 FQGNSA come from the germline V gene. The CDR3 bases are TGTGCCAGCAGCTTAGGGGGACTAGCGGGGCGACCTCCCTACAATGAGCAGTTCTTC. The encoded protein is CASSLGGLAGRPPYNEQFF.

The V gene is TRBV19, the J gene TRBJ1-5; TRBD1 matches at 9 bases. The CDR3 runs to 15 residues. Losses at the gene ends were 6 bases for V and 6 bases for J; bases not matched to a gene: 9. Germline-derived CDR1 and CDR2 are LNHDA and SQIVND (reference sequence). The CDR3 reads CASSKPGQGSQPQHF. In DNA, the CDR3 is TGTGCCAGTAGCAAACCGGGACAGGGAAGTCAGCCCCAGCATTTT. Full variable domain (rest looked up from reference TRBV19 and TRBJ1-5): DGGITQSPKYLFRKEGQNVTLSCEQNLNHDAMYWYRQDPGQGLRLIYYSQIVNDFQKGDIAEGYSVSREKKESFPLTVTSAQKNPTAFYLCASSKPGQGSQPQHFGDGTRLSIL.

The chain has TRBV4-3 and TRBJ1-5; a possible D gene is TRBD1 (5 bases). The CDR3 runs 17 residues. V gave up 0 bases and J gave up 3 bases, with 15 bases separating them. Germline V gene data show CDR1 as LGHNA and CDR2 as YSLEER. The CDR3 reads CASSQELGVFDNQPQHF. CDR3 DNA sequence: TGCGCCAGCAGCCAAGAATTAGGGGTCTTCGACAATCAGCCCCAGCATTTT.

The genes are TRBV14 and TRBJ1-6; 8 nucleotides align to TRBD1. This CDR3 is built from 15 residues. CDR1 is SGHDN, CDR2 FVKESK, per germline. Germline trimming cut 3 bases from V and 10 bases from J; bases unmatched to any gene: 8. The CDR3 spells CASSHATGGGSPLHF. The CDR3 DNA is TGTGCCAGCAGCCATGCCACAGGGGGAGGCTCACCCCTCCACTTT.

This chain uses TRBV7-8 with TRBJ2-7; a possible D gene is TRBD1 (7 bases). Germline V gives CDR1 SGHVS, CDR2 FQNEAQ. The CDR3 runs 13 residues. Between the trimmed V and J ends, which lost 1 base and 6 bases, there was a span of 10 bases. The CDR3 protein is CASSLGQGGEQYF. In DNA form, the CDR3 reads TGTGCCAGCAGCTTAGGACAGGGAGGCGAGCAGTACTTC.

In DNA, the CDR3 is TGCGCCAGCAGCCAAGATACGAGTCCCACAGATACGCAGTATTTT. Translated, it gives CASSQDTSPTDTQYF. V usage is TRBV4-3 and J usage is TRBJ2-3; D is unclear. Germline assignment: CDR1 LGHNA and CDR2 YSLEER. The CDR3 totals 15 residues. Trimming shortened V by 0 bases and J by 2 bases, and 9 bases separated the two germline ends.

The chain employs TRBV11-3 and TRBJ2-3; TRBD2 aligns across 12 bases. Germline V CDR1 and CDR2: SGHNT, YENEEA. The CDR3 totals 17 residues. The trim removed 1 base at V and 3 bases at J, leaving 5 bases unmatched. CDR3 in DNA: TGTGCCAGCAGCTTAGGCCTAGCGGGGGGGCAAACAGATACGCAGTATTTT. Its protein is CASSLGLAGGQTDTQYF.

The CDR3 DNA is TGTGCCAGCAGTTACTCGGCTTATACCGGGGAGCTGTTTTTT. Encoded protein: CASSYSAYTGELFF. The chain joins TRBV6-5 to TRBJ2-2; D not certain. The CDR3 is 14 amino acids. From germline, CDR1 is MNHEY and CDR2 SVGAGI. Between the trimmed V and J ends, which lost 0 bases and 5 bases, there was a span of 7 bases.

The rearrangement links TRBV29-1 to TRBJ2-1, with 8 bases matching TRBD1. Germline CDR1 and CDR2: SQVTM and ANQGSEA. The V and J ends lost 6 bases and 0 bases, in that order; junction bases with no gene match: 7. The CDR3 has 15 amino acids. Here the CDR3 reads CSVETGDPSYNEQFF. The CDR3 coding sequence is TGCAGCGTCGAGACAGGGGACCCCTCCTACAATGAGCAGTTCTTC.

This sequence joins TRBV6-5 and TRBJ2-5; 8 nucleotides align to TRBD2. Per germline, CDR1 MNHEY and CDR2 SVGAGI. V lost 3 bases, J lost 4 bases, and 7 bases stayed unmatched. This CDR3 has 15 amino acids. The CDR3 sequence is CASSYLAGIGETQYF. The CDR3 bases are TGTGCCAGCAGTTATTTAGCGGGGATAGGAGAGACCCAGTACTTC.

V usage is TRBV5-6 and J usage is TRBJ2-5, with 9 bases lining up with TRBD1. CDR1 is SGHDT, CDR2 YYEEEE, per germline. This CDR3 is built from 16 residues. V shed 4 bases and J 2 bases; nucleotides not matched to a gene: 9. The CDR3 sequence is CASSRTGVGEQETQYF. The CDR3 DNA reads as TGTGCCAGCAGCCGGACAGGGGTTGGGGAACAAGAGACCCAGTACTTC.

This clone was observed a single time. The V and J genes are TRBV30 and TRBJ2-3, with D possibly TRBD1 on 5 matching bases. Trimming took 5 bases from V and 9 from J, leaving 15 bases between them. The CDR3 spans 12 residues. CDR1 is GTSNPN and CDR2 is SVGIG in the germline V gene (reference sequence). Written as DNA, the CDR3 is TGTGCCTGGTCCGTTTCCCCAGGGACGCAGTATTTT. As protein: CAWSVSPGTQYF.

The chain recombines TRBV7-3 with TRBJ1-1; tentatively, D is TRBD1 (5 bases). The length of the CDR3 is 15 residues. V was pared by 5 bases and J by 4 bases, with 17 bases between. In germline, CDR1 is SGHTA, CDR2 FQGTGA. The CDR3 nucleotides are TGTGCCAGCAGCCACGGGGGTGGGGGGAGCACTGAAGCTTTCTTT. Its protein is CASSHGGGGSTEAFF.

The chain recombines TRBV7-6 with TRBJ1-1; TRBD1 matches at 7 bases. The CDR3 covers 15 residues. The V and J ends lost 5 bases and 0 bases, in that order; junction bases with no gene match: 6. Germline CDR1 reads SGHVS; CDR2 reads FNYEAQ. The CDR3 DNA reads TGTGCCAGCAGCCGGCTAACAGGGGTGAACACTGAAGCTTTCTTT. The encoded protein is CASSRLTGVNTEAFF.

The chain joins TRBV7-7 to TRBJ2-3; D gene ambiguous. Germline CDR1 is SSHAT and CDR2 is FNYEAQ (reference sequence). The CDR3 totals 13 residues. V was clipped by 11 bases and J by 0 bases, with 12 bases between them. The CDR3 coding sequence is TGTGCCTTCCTTTTGTCTAGCACAGATACGCAGTATTTT. Encoded protein: CAFLLSSTDTQYF.

This clone was seen once. This chain connects TRBV18 to TRBJ2-2; 9 bases are shared with TRBD1. CDR1 and CDR2 (germline): KGHSH, LQKENI. V lost 1 base, J lost 6 bases, and 3 bases stayed unmatched. The CDR3 is made up of 15 amino acids. The CDR3 sequence: CASSPRQGGSGELFF. CDR3 nucleotide sequence: TGTGCCAGCTCACCACGACAGGGGGGGTCCGGGGAGCTGTTTTTT.

This rearrangement joins TRBV5-6 to TRBJ1-5; possibly TRBD1 for D (6 bases). V lost 3 bases and J 6 bases, leaving 13 bases between the germline ends. There are 14 residues in the CDR3. Per germline, CDR1 SGHDT and CDR2 YYEEEE. The CDR3 nucleotides read TGTGCCAGCAGCTCCGGACAGTCTCGTCAGCCCCAGCATTTT. This encodes CASSSGQSRQPQHF.

This chain links TRBV30 with TRBJ2-1; TRBD1 matches 8 bases. The CDR3 totals 15 residues. The trim removed 5 bases at V and 1 base at J, leaving 7 bases unmatched. CDR1 is GTSNPN and CDR2 is SVGIG in the germline V gene (reference sequence). The chain's CDR3 is CAWETGVYSYNEQFF. The CDR3 DNA is TGTGCCTGGGAGACAGGGGTTTATTCCTACAATGAGCAGTTCTTC.